These 15 T cell receptor beta chains were sequenced from one sample in a study of T cells in Graves' hyperthyroidism and ophthalmopathy. TCR beta CDR3 regions were amplified from RNA. TCR CDR3 regions were first amplified by RT-PCR with HTBI primers. From the multiplex PCR reads, TCRdb called clonotypes with MiXCR, one entry per CDR3 protein. Found here are 650,000 to 800,000 distinct CDR3 sequences, just under 45% of them singletons; the top ten hold under 8%. Input material: peripheral blood or thyroid tissue (not recorded which). These TCRs come from an adult man with Graves' disease, either hyperthyroidism or ophthalmopathy (not recorded which).

This clonotype was counted between two and nine times. The chain couples TRBV5-1 to TRBJ1-4; no clear D. In germline, CDR1 is SGHRS, CDR2 YFSETQ. The CDR3 is 15 amino acids. V lost 2 bases and J lost 0, with 8 bases in between. CDR3 protein: CASSLSGATNEKLFF. As DNA, the CDR3 is TGCGCCAGCAGCTTATCAGGCGCAACTAATGAAAAACTGTTTTTT.

This clonotype was seen ten or more times. The chain couples TRBV20-1 to TRBJ2-6; no firm D call. V lost 5 bases, J lost 0 bases, and 14 bases lay in between. CDR3 length: 16 residues. In germline, CDR1 is DFQATT, CDR2 SNEGSKA (reference sequence). This chain's CDR3 is CSARPPAFSGANVLTF. The CDR3 DNA reads as TGCAGTGCTCGACCCCCGGCTTTCTCTGGGGCCAACGTCCTGACTTTC.

This clonotype was counted only a few times. The chain combines TRBV7-2 with TRBJ1-4; no definite D call. CDR1 is SGHTA, CDR2 FQGNSA, per germline. This CDR3 has 15 amino acids. The V end lost 2 bases, the J end lost 2 bases, and 9 bases lay between the germline ends. The CDR3 reads CASSLSGLTNEKLFF. The CDR3 DNA sequence: TGTGCCAGCAGCTTATCGGGGTTGACTAATGAAAAACTGTTTTTT.

This clonotype has only a few counts. The chain combines TRBV5-8 with TRBJ1-2; 9 positions agree with TRBD1. CDR1 is SGHTS, CDR2 YDEGEE, per germline. V shed 4 bases and J 5 bases; nucleotides not matched to a gene: 6. CDR3 size: 14 residues. The CDR3 protein is CASSHRTGDYGYTF. In nucleotides, the CDR3 is TGTGCCAGCAGCCACAGGACAGGGGATTATGGCTACACCTTC.

The gene calls are TRBV10-3 and TRBJ1-2; maybe TRBD1 (6 bases). Germline V gene data show CDR1 as ENHRY and CDR2 as SYGVKD. V lost 1 base and J 6 bases, leaving 15 bases between the germline ends. The CDR3 sequence is 15 residues long. CDR3 amino acids: CAISEFRDTRNGYTF. CDR3 nucleotide sequence: TGTGCCATCAGTGAGTTCCGGGACACCCGGAATGGCTACACCTTC.

The chain employs TRBV2 and TRBJ1-4; D is unclear. This CDR3 comprises 15 residues. V lost 7 bases and J lost 2, with 14 bases in between. From germline, CDR1 is SNHLY and CDR2 FYNNEI. This CDR3 reads CASTPGGLTNEKLFF. CDR3 sequence (DNA): TGTGCCAGCACTCCGGGAGGGCTCACTAATGAAAAACTGTTTTTT.

This clonotype showed up just a few times. The V gene is TRBV6-1, the J gene TRBJ2-2; D possibly corresponds to TRBD2 (5 bases). The CDR3 covers 12 residues. Trimming cost V 6 bases and J 5 bases, with 7 bases left between them. Germline CDR1 MNHNS, CDR2 SASEGT. This CDR3 reads CASRAGTGELFF. The DNA of the CDR3 is TGTGCCAGCAGGGCGGGTACCGGGGAGCTGTTTTTT.

As for this clonotype: A read error may be the cause here, since a much bigger clone is one base away. The chain couples TRBV7-8 to TRBJ1-2, with 7 bases lining up with TRBD1. The CDR3 runs 13 residues. The germline CDR1 and CDR2 sequences are SGHVS and FQNEAQ. In DNA form, the CDR3 reads TGTGCCAGCAGCTTAACAGGGGTATATGGCTTCACCTTC. As protein: CASSLTGVYGFTF.

This clonotype was picked up a small number of times. This chain uses TRBV25-1 with TRBJ2-3; the match to TRBD2 covers 8 bases. Germline-derived CDR1 and CDR2 are MGHDK and SYGVNS. The length of the CDR3 is 17 residues. V shed 3 bases and J 8 bases; nucleotides not matched to a gene: 16. The CDR3 bases are TGTGCCAGCAGTGAGAAAGCGGGAGTTGGGGCAGATGGTACGCAGTATTTT. Protein: CASSEKAGVGADGTQYF.

Many counts were recorded for this clonotype. V and J are TRBV14 and TRBJ1-2, with D perhaps matching TRBD1 (6 bases). V lost 4 bases, J lost 4 bases, and 16 bases lay in between. This CDR3 comprises 15 residues. Germline values: CDR1 SGHDN, CDR2 FVKESK. As DNA, the CDR3 is TGTGCCAGCAGCCTCCGGACAGCTGGAAGCTATGGCTACACCTTC. Protein sequence: CASSLRTAGSYGYTF.

The CDR3 loop reads CASSRQATTNEKLFF. DNA for the CDR3: TGTGCCAGCAGTCGACAGGCCACAACTAATGAAAAACTGTTTTTT. The chain combines TRBV6-6 with TRBJ1-4; weak D call: TRBD1 (6 bases). This CDR3 contains 15 residues. The V and J ends lost 5 bases and 0 bases respectively, with 10 bases between them. Germline V gene sequence: CDR1 MNHNY, CDR2 SVGAGI (reference sequence).

This clonotype has only a few counts. This chain links TRBV2 with TRBJ1-1; 10 nucleotides align to TRBD1. CDR3 length equals 18 residues. Trimming at V came to 5 bases and at J to 1 base, leaving 13 bases not matched to a gene. Germline-derived CDR1 and CDR2 are SNHLY and FYNNEI. As DNA, the CDR3 is TGTGCCAGCAGTCCACTAAAAAGGACAGGGGGAGAGAACACTGAAGCTTTCTTT. It is translated as CASSPLKRTGGENTEAFF.

In this sample, this clonotype turned up many times. The gene calls are TRBV10-2 and TRBJ2-5; the match to TRBD2 covers 7 bases. The CDR3 consists of 16 residues. Germline V CDR1 and CDR2: WSHSY, SAAADI. With 2 bases clipped from V and 2 bases from J, the junction kept 8 bases outside the gene matches. The chain's CDR3 is CASSESLPAGQETQYF. The CDR3 nucleotides are TGCGCCAGCAGTGAGAGTCTTCCAGCGGGACAAGAGACCCAGTACTTC.

The chain carries TRBV6-5 and TRBJ1-1, with D possibly matching TRBD1 (6 bases). The germline V gene encodes CDR1 MNHEY and CDR2 SVGAGI. CDR3 size: 17 residues. Trimming took 1 base from V and 0 from J, leaving 15 bases between them. The CDR3 region has the DNA TGTGCCAGCAGTTACTTTCTTGGGGGACAAATGAACACTGAAGCTTTCTTT. Its translation: CASSYFLGGQMNTEAFF.

The chain employs TRBV19 and TRBJ1-5, with 11 nucleotides matching TRBD1. Trimming removed 7 bases from V and 3 bases from J; junction bases left unmatched: 5. Germline CDR1 is LNHDA and CDR2 is SQIVND (reference sequence). The CDR3 loop spans 15 amino acids. The CDR3 is CASIGTGGLNQPQHF. The CDR3 nucleotides read TGTGCCAGTATTGGGACAGGGGGTCTCAATCAGCCCCAGCATTTT.